This is a list of T cell receptor beta chains from one sample in a study of Graves' ophthalmopathy and Graves' hyperthyroidism. TCRdb used MiXCR to reprocess the multiplex PCR reads, holding one entry per CDR3 protein. The sample carries 600,000 to 700,000 distinct CDR3 sequences, just over 40% recorded once. The sample was peripheral blood. These receptors all stem from an adult man with Graves' ophthalmopathy. The CDR3 runs from the conserved cysteine through the conserved F or W. Each record gives: V gene, D gene, clone size, J gene, CDR3 DNA, CDR3 protein. A D gene is named only where the DNA matches it firmly. Rows give clone size only sometimes, using once, few, many, or a class for an expanded clone.

>TRBV19|TRBD2|many|TRBJ2-5
TGTGCCAGTAGCAGCGGGAACCAAGAGACCCAGTACTTC
CASSSGNQETQYF
>TRBV6-5|.|.|TRBJ2-7
TGTGCCAGCAGTTACGGGGCCGCGGAACACGAGCAGTACTTC
CASSYGAAEHEQYF
>TRBV25-1|TRBD1|many|TRBJ1-1
TGTGCCAGCAGTGGAGACAGGGCGTACACTGAAGCTTTCTTT
CASSGDRAYTEAFF
>TRBV2|TRBD1|.|TRBJ1-6
TGTGCCAGCAGTGAACAGGGACAGGGGACCAATTCACCCCTCCACTTT
CASSEQGQGTNSPLHF
>TRBV2|TRBD1|many|TRBJ2-7
TGTGCCAGCAGTGACAGGGGGCGCGACGAGCAGTACTTC
CASSDRGRDEQYF
>TRBV6-5|TRBD2|many|TRBJ2-5
TGTGCCAGCAGTACCGGGACTAGCAAGGAGACCCAGTACTTC
CASSTGTSKETQYF
>TRBV10-3|TRBD1|many|TRBJ2-7
TGTGCCACCTCTCCGGGACAGCTCTACGAGCAGTACTTC
CATSPGQLYEQYF
>TRBV10-3|TRBD1|.|TRBJ1-3
TGTGCCATCAGTACGACAGGGGGAAACACCATATATTTT
CAISTTGGNTIYF
>TRBV29-1|.|many|TRBJ2-7
TGCAGCGTTAGGACCCCCTACGAGCAGTACTTC
CSVRTPYEQYF
>TRBV4-1|.|many|TRBJ1-2
TGCGCCAGCAGCCAAGATGAACGCTTCCTCCGCGGGGGCTATGGCTACACCTTC
CASSQDERFLRGGYGYTF
>TRBV6-5|.|many|TRBJ1-2
TGTGCCAGCAGTTACGGGGATAGCACCACTAACTATGGCTACACCTTC
CASSYGDSTTNYGYTF
>TRBV2|TRBD1|.|TRBJ1-5
TGTGCCAGCAGAAGGGGGACAGGAGAATATAGCAATCAGCCCCAGCATTTT
CASRRGTGEYSNQPQHF
>TRBV7-2|.|few|TRBJ1-5
TGTGCCAGCAGCCAAGAGGGGGGGGCAAGACCTTCTGAAGCCCAGCATTTT
CASSQEGGARPSEAQHF
>TRBV25-1|.|.|TRBJ2-7
TGTGCCAGCAGTGAATTCATCGGGGGGCCCAATGAGCAGTACTTC
CASSEFIGGPNEQYF
>TRBV6-2/TRBV6-3|TRBD1|.|TRBJ1-5
TGTGCCAGCGGCAACAGGGGCCGACATCAGCCCCAGCATTTT
CASGNRGRHQPQHF
>TRBV19|TRBD1|many|TRBJ1-3
TGTGCCAGTAGATCGGGACAGGCCTCTGGAAACACCATATATTTT
CASRSGQASGNTIYF
>TRBV10-3|.|.|TRBJ1-2
TGTGCCAGCTTCCTAGACGGAGGAACGGATGGCTACACCTTC
CASFLDGGTDGYTF
>TRBV10-3|.|.|TRBJ1-4
TGTGCCATCAGTGAGACCCGGGAAGGAGAAAAACTGTTTTTT
CAISETREGEKLFF
>TRBV10-2|.|few|TRBJ1-5
TGTGCCAGCAGTTACATTCTTCGGGGGGGGAATCAGCCCCAGCATTTT
CASSYILRGGNQPQHF
>TRBV10-3|.|.|TRBJ2-5
TGTGCCATCACGAGCGGGCTAGAGACCCAGTACTTC
CAITSGLETQYF
>TRBV5-4|TRBD1|.|TRBJ2-5
TGTGCCAGCAGTCACGACAGGGGAAGGGAGACCCAGTACTTC
CASSHDRGRETQYF
>TRBV29-1|.|many|TRBJ1-1
TGCAGCGTTGAAGTTCTGGGAGGGACTGAAGCTTTCTTT
CSVEVLGGTEAFF
>TRBV6-6|.|few|TRBJ1-1
TGTGCCAGCAGTTCCCTGTCGGCCGTATCCAACACTGAAGCTTTCTTT
CASSSLSAVSNTEAFF
>TRBV7-2|TRBD1|once|TRBJ2-3
TGTGCCAGCAGTAACAGGGGAGGCACAGATACGCAGTATTTT
CASSNRGGTDTQYF
>TRBV2|.|.|TRBJ2-7
TGTGCCAGCAGGCTGGGGGGGCCAGGGAGCTCCTACGAGCAGTACTTC
CASRLGGPGSSYEQYF
>TRBV6-5|.|.|TRBJ1-1
TGTGCCAGCAGTTACTCGAACAACCGGAACACTGAAGCTTTCTTT
CASSYSNNRNTEAFF
>TRBV7-9|.|once|TRBJ1-5
TGTGCCAGCAGCTTCAGAGGGCACCAAGAGACCCAGCATTTT
CASSFRGHQETQHF
>TRBV20-1|TRBD2|.|TRBJ2-7
TGCAGTGCTAGATACCTGGGACTAGTCTACGAGCAGTACTTC
CSARYLGLVYEQYF
>TRBV7-2|.|many|TRBJ1-1
TGTGCCAGCAGCTTACTAGGGTTAAACACTGAAGCTTTCTTT
CASSLLGLNTEAFF
>TRBV29-1|.|.|TRBJ1-6
TGCAGCGTTGAGAGTCAGGGAAATTCACCCCTCCACTTT
CSVESQGNSPLHF
>TRBV29-1|TRBD1|.|TRBJ1-1
TGCAGCGTGGCCGGGACAGGGGGCATCACTGAAGCTTTCTTT
CSVAGTGGITEAFF
>TRBV20-1|.|few|TRBJ1-1
TGCAGTGCTAGAGAGAGGGGTTGGAACACTGAAGCTTTCTTT
CSARERGWNTEAFF
>TRBV9|.|.|TRBJ1-4
TGTGCCAGCAGTCCCCAGGTGGCAAGATCGGCGAAACTGTTTTTT
CASSPQVARSAKLFF